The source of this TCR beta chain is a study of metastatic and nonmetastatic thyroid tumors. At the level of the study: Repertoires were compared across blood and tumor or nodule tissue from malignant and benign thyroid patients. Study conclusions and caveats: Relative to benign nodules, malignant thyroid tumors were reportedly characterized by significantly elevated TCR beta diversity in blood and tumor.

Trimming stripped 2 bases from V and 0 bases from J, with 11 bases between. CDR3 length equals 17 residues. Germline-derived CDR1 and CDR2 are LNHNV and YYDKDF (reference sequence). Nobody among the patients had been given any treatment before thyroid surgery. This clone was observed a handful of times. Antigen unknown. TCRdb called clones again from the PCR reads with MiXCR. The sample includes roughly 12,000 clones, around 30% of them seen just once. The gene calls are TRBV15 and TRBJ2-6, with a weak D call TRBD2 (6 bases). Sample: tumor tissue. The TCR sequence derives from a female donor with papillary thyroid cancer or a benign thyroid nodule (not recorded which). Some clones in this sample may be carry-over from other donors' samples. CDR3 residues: CATSRMGLLSGANVLTF. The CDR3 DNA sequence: TGTGCCACCAGCAGAATGGGACTGCTCTCTGGGGCCAACGTCCTGACTTTC.